These 29 T cell receptor beta chains originate from one sample sequenced in a study of control samples from healthy donors and cancer patients. This table comes from immunoSEQ multiplex PCR, and its TCRdb copy is limited to in-frame clones, with some not included. The sample consists of about 86,000 clones, roughly 93% of them appearing once. Sequenced: blood. The receptors shown here come from a woman younger than 30 in good health.

The rearrangement uses TRBV19 and TRBJ2-7; either TRBD1 or TRBD2 may supply D (6 bases each). This CDR3 region has 13 residues. Trimming removed 5 bases from V and 1 base from J, with 9 bases in between. Germline V gene sequence: CDR1 LNHDA, CDR2 SQIVND (reference sequence). CDR3 DNA sequence: TGTGCCAGTAGTCAGGGGAGGTCCTACGAGCAGTACTTC. This codes for CASSQGRSYEQYF.

V and J are TRBV5-1 and TRBJ1-2; 9 nucleotides match TRBD1. V shed 4 bases and J 7 bases; nucleotides not matched to a gene: 5. Germline CDR1 SGHRS, CDR2 YFSETQ. CDR3 length: 13 residues. This CDR3 reads CASSLTTGGGYTF. The CDR3 DNA reads as TGCGCCAGCAGCCTTACGACAGGGGGTGGCTACACCTTC. Based on the CDR3 plus reference TRBV5-1 and TRBJ1-2, the full variable domain is KAGVTQTPRYLIKTRGQQVTLSCSPISGHRSVSWYQQTPGQGLQFLFEYFSETQRNKGNFPGRFSGRQFSNSRSEMNVSTLELGDSALYLCASSLTTGGGYTFGSGTRLTVV.

The chain is built from TRBV19 and TRBJ1-3; D unresolved. Trimming stripped 3 bases from V and 4 bases from J, with 10 bases between. The CDR3 has 14 amino acids. Germline CDR1 is LNHDA and CDR2 is SQIVND (reference sequence). This CDR3 reads CASSIPAVGNTIYF. Written as DNA, the CDR3 is TGTGCCAGTAGTATTCCGGCAGTGGGAAACACCATATATTTT.

This clone has more than one count but fewer than ten. The chain has TRBV6-2 or TRBV6-3 and TRBJ1-5, with D possibly TRBD1 on 6 matching bases. The CDR3 is 14 amino acids. V was clipped by 6 bases and J by 4 bases, with 13 bases between them. Germline CDR1 reads MNHEY; CDR2 reads SVGEGT. The CDR3 loop reads CASSHQGSNQPQHF. For the CDR3, the DNA is TGTGCCAGCAGCCACCAGGGGTCGAATCAGCCCCAGCATTTT.

This clone occurred once. J is TRBJ2-7 and V is TRBV2; D is undetermined. Trimming shortened V by 7 bases and J by 1 base, and 17 bases separated the two germline ends. The CDR3 loop spans 15 amino acids. Germline lookup yields CDR1 SNHLY and CDR2 FYNNEI. The CDR3 nucleotides are TGTGCCAGCACCCTAGACGGATCATTATCCTACGAGCAGTACTTC. Protein: CASTLDGSLSYEQYF.

This rearrangement joins TRBV12-5 to TRBJ2-5; D is unclear. Per the germline V gene, CDR1 is LGHNT and CDR2 is FRNRAP. Trimming took off 6 bases at V and 7 bases at J, with 15 bases between the two ends. The CDR3 has 13 residues. The CDR3 sequence: CASGSWPPGTQYF. Written as DNA, the CDR3 is TGTGCTAGTGGATCATGGCCCCCGGGGACCCAGTACTTC. Variable domain in full (rest from reference TRBV12-5 and TRBJ2-5): DARVTQTPRHKVTEMGQEVTMRCQPILGHNTVFWYRQTMMQGLELLAYFRNRAPLDDSGMPKDRFSAEMPDATLATLKIQPSEPRDSAVYFCASGSWPPGTQYFGPGTRLLVL.

This clone was detected once. V is TRBV28 and J is TRBJ1-4; TRBD1 matches 9 bases. V trimming: 5 bases; J trimming: 3 bases; junction bases outside the gene matches: 16. This CDR3 has 19 residues. Germline-derived CDR1 and CDR2 are MDHEN and SYDVKM. The CDR3 protein is CASSKWPGQGYQANEKLFF. CDR3 DNA sequence: TGTGCCAGCAGTAAATGGCCGGGACAGGGCTATCAGGCTAATGAAAAACTGTTTTTT.

This chain joins TRBV3-1 (or the pseudogene TRBV3-2) and TRBJ2-1, with 9 bases aligning to TRBD2. Germline V gene data show CDR1 as LGHDT and CDR2 as YNNKEL (reference sequence). The CDR3 spans 15 residues. V shed 4 bases, J shed 9 bases, and the junction held 10 bases outside the gene matches. The CDR3 nucleotides read TGTGCCAGCAGCCTACGGACTAGCGCATCGGGTGAGCAGTTCTTC. Protein product: CASSLRTSASGEQFF.

This clone was seen a handful of times. The chain has TRBV2 and TRBJ2-7; 8 bases fit TRBD1. V shed 4 bases, J shed 3 bases, and the junction held 14 bases outside the gene matches. Per germline, CDR1 SNHLY and CDR2 FYNNEI. This CDR3 is built from 17 residues. CDR3 bases: TGTGCCAGCAGTGTGGCTGGGACAGGATACGGTCTCTACGAGCAGTACTTC. Amino acids: CASSVAGTGYGLYEQYF.

The chain uses TRBV29-1 and TRBJ1-1, with D possibly being TRBD1 (5 bases). The germline V gene has CDR1 SQVTM and CDR2 ANQGSEA. Trimming stripped 0 bases from V and 8 bases from J, with 10 bases between. The CDR3 is 12 amino acids. The CDR3 reads CSVEEVGGEAFF. The CDR3 DNA sequence: TGCAGCGTTGAAGAGGTCGGGGGAGAAGCTTTCTTT.

The chain links TRBV28 to TRBJ2-7; tentatively, D is TRBD1 (5 bases). Germline V gene sequence: CDR1 MDHEN, CDR2 SYDVKM. V lost 5 bases to trimming and J lost 10 bases, with 15 bases between them. The length of the CDR3 is 12 residues. CDR3 bases: TGTGCCAGCAGTCCGACCCAGGGTCCTCAGTACTTC. Translating gives CASSPTQGPQYF. The variable domain in full, completed from reference TRBV28 and TRBJ2-7, reads DVKVTQSSRYLVKRTGEKVFLECVQDMDHENMFWYRQDPGLGLRLIYFSYDVKMKEKGDIPEGYSVSREKKERFSLILESASTNQTSMYLCASSPTQGPQYFGPGTRLTVT.

Of note for this clone: This sample also contains other DNA sequences that code for the same CDR3. The genes are TRBV25-1 and TRBJ2-5; D gene uncertain. Trimming pared 4 bases from V and 4 bases from J, leaving 4 bases between. The CDR3 is made up of 11 amino acids. Germline values: CDR1 MGHDK, CDR2 SYGVNS. The CDR3 sequence is CASSGGETQYF. CDR3 nucleotide sequence: TGTGCCAGCAGTGGGGGAGAGACCCAGTACTTC.

V is TRBV19 and J is TRBJ2-1, with 10 bases identical to TRBD2. Looked up from germline, CDR1 is LNHDA and CDR2 is SQIVND (reference sequence). The CDR3 sequence is 14 residues long. The J segment lost 4 bases and the V segment lost 5 bases, leaving 2 bases of the junction unmatched. Here the CDR3 reads CASSGLADYNEQFF. The CDR3 nucleotides read TGTGCCAGTAGTGGACTAGCGGATTACAATGAGCAGTTCTTC.

The CDR3: CSTRTGGFDEQYF. Here the CDR3 DNA reads TGCAGCACGCGAACAGGGGGCTTCGACGAGCAGTACTTC. V and J are TRBV29-1 and TRBJ2-7; 9 bases are shared with TRBD1. Germline loops: CDR1 SQVTM, CDR2 ANQGSEA. CDR3 length equals 13 residues. J was trimmed by 5 bases and V by 8 bases; bases with no gene match: 10.

The chain carries TRBV27 and TRBJ2-1, with 7 bases that match TRBD2. The CDR3 consists of 16 residues. Unmatched junction bases numbered 8, after V lost 4 bases and J lost 2 bases. CDR1 and CDR2 from the germline V gene are MNHEY and SMNVEV (reference sequence). CDR3 residues: CASSSTSAPPYNEQFF. The CDR3 DNA reads as TGTGCCAGCAGTTCAACTAGCGCCCCTCCCTACAATGAGCAGTTCTTC.

In its sample, this clone was seen once. This chain uses TRBV24-1 with TRBJ1-5; 7 bases match TRBD1. The CDR3 length is 16 residues. CDR1 and CDR2 from the germline V gene are KGHDR and SFDVKD. The V gene end was trimmed by 3 bases and the J gene end by 0 bases; junction bases not matched to a gene: 4. The CDR3 region has the DNA TGTGCCACCAGTGATGGGGGACAGCTTAGCAATCAGCCCCAGCATTTT. It codes for CATSDGGQLSNQPQHF.

V usage is TRBV5-1 and J usage is TRBJ2-1; D is unclear. V was shortened by 2 bases and J by 6 bases, with 12 bases between the two germline ends. This CDR3 is 14 amino acids long. CDR1 is SGHRS, CDR2 YFSETQ, per germline. CDR3 sequence reads: CASSFNPQGNEQFF. Written as DNA, the CDR3 is TGCGCCAGCAGCTTCAACCCACAAGGCAATGAGCAGTTCTTC.

The rearrangement joins TRBV19 to TRBJ1-1, with a weak D call TRBD1 (6 bases). Per germline, CDR1 LNHDA and CDR2 SQIVND (reference sequence). Trimming took off 11 bases at V and 0 bases at J, with 10 bases between the two ends. This CDR3 has 12 amino acids. The CDR3 coding sequence is TGTGCCGCCCAGGGGATGAACACTGAAGCTTTCTTT. This sequence encodes CAAQGMNTEAFF.

This clone occurred once. V usage is TRBV29-1 and J usage is TRBJ1-3, with a tentative D call TRBD1 (5 bases). This CDR3 region has 19 residues. Germline assignment: CDR1 SQVTM and CDR2 ANQGSEA. V lost 6 bases and J 0 bases, leaving 27 bases between the germline ends. The CDR3: CSVENPGPDPLGSGNTIYF. The CDR3 DNA follows: TGCAGCGTCGAAAACCCGGGACCGGACCCTTTAGGCTCTGGAAACACCATATATTTT.

The chain couples TRBV11-2 to TRBJ2-5; 10 bases are a match to TRBD1. The germline gives CDR1 SGHAT, CDR2 FQNNGV. This CDR3 spans 16 amino acids. V gave up 5 bases and J gave up 2 bases; unmatched junction bases: 8. The CDR3 region has the DNA TGTGCCAGCAGCCGCCCCGGGACAGGGGCGCAAGAGACCCAGTACTTC. This translates into CASSRPGTGAQETQYF.

This clone was seen more than once but under ten times. The rearrangement links TRBV4-1 to TRBJ2-5; either TRBD1 or TRBD2 may fit D (5 bases each). The ends were cut back, 4 bases at V and 1 base at J, with 16 bases in the middle. CDR3 length: 16 amino acids. Germline V gives CDR1 MGHRA, CDR2 YSYEKL. CDR3 nucleotide sequence: TGCGCCAGCAGCCGGTCTGGGGGTCCCCTCCAAGAGACCCAGTACTTC. It is translated as CASSRSGGPLQETQYF.

A few counts support this clone. V usage is TRBV28 and J usage is TRBJ1-5, with D possibly being TRBD1 (6 bases). The length of the CDR3 is 12 residues. Germline V gives CDR1 MDHEN, CDR2 SYDVKM. Trimming stripped 4 bases from V and 8 bases from J, with 9 bases between. CDR3 in DNA: TGTGCCAGCAGTTCTCAGGGGAAGCCCCAGCATTTT. This gives the protein CASSSQGKPQHF.

The genes are TRBV18 and TRBJ1-6, with TRBD1 as a possible D gene (5 bases). Germline assignment: CDR1 KGHSH and CDR2 LQKENI. V dropped 4 bases and J dropped 9 bases, with 19 bases sitting between them. The CDR3 has 16 residues. CDR3 DNA: TGTGCCAGCTCACAGGCGGCTGGCAGGGTCAGTTCACCCCTCCACTTT. Protein sequence: CASSQAAGRVSSPLHF.

This clone was detected only once. The V call is TRBV5-4, the J call TRBJ1-1; a weak D match, TRBD1 (5 bases). The V gene's germline CDR1 is SGHNT and CDR2 YYREEE (reference sequence). V was pared by 0 bases and J by 0 bases, with 18 bases between. The length of the CDR3 is 18 residues. The CDR3 DNA sequence: TGTGCCAGCAGCTTGGGGCAGGGTGTACGATCTATGAACACTGAAGCTTTCTTT. Its protein is CASSLGQGVRSMNTEAFF.

The rearrangement links TRBV28 to TRBJ1-2; tentative D call: TRBD1 (5 bases). The V end lost 5 bases, the J end lost 4 bases, and 14 bases lay between the germline ends. The CDR3 consists of 14 residues. Per the germline V gene, CDR1 is MDHEN and CDR2 is SYDVKM. This chain's CDR3 is CASSTGPESYGYTF. The CDR3 nucleotides are TGTGCCAGCAGTACAGGACCGGAGTCCTATGGCTACACCTTC.

V gene TRBV4-2 combines with J gene TRBJ1-1; 12 positions agree with TRBD1. The CDR3 runs 16 residues. CDR1 is LGHNA and CDR2 is YNFKEQ in the germline V gene. V lost 5 bases and J lost 3; bases outside the gene matches: 7. The CDR3 region is CASSDGTGGTYTEAFF. CDR3 in DNA: TGTGCCAGCAGCGATGGGACAGGGGGCACGTACACTGAAGCTTTCTTT.

This chain connects TRBV7-2 to TRBJ2-3; D unclear. The CDR3 is made up of 14 amino acids. Germline V gene lookup returns CDR1 SGHTA and CDR2 FQGNSA. Trimming pared 2 bases from V and 1 base from J, leaving 7 bases between. The CDR3 region is CASSLQSGTDTQYF. The CDR3 nucleotides read TGTGCCAGCAGCTTACAGTCGGGCACAGATACGCAGTATTTT.

This sequence joins TRBV4-3 and TRBJ2-1, with D perhaps TRBD2 (6 bases). This CDR3 has 16 amino acids. Per germline, CDR1 LGHNA and CDR2 YSLEER. V shed 4 bases and J shed 1 base, with 14 bases lying between them. The CDR3 spells CASSPSLGGSYNEQFF. As DNA, the CDR3 is TGCGCCAGCAGCCCCTCTTTGGGGGGTTCCTACAATGAGCAGTTCTTC.

This chain connects TRBV4-1 to TRBJ2-2, with 12 bases identical to TRBD1. V trimming: 2 bases; J trimming: 7 bases; junction bases outside the gene matches: 14. This CDR3 contains 19 residues. The germline gives CDR1 MGHRA, CDR2 YSYEKL. The CDR3 region is CASSQQPPGQGAGGGELFF. The CDR3 coding sequence is TGCGCCAGCAGCCAACAACCCCCGGGACAGGGGGCGGGAGGCGGGGAGCTGTTTTTT.